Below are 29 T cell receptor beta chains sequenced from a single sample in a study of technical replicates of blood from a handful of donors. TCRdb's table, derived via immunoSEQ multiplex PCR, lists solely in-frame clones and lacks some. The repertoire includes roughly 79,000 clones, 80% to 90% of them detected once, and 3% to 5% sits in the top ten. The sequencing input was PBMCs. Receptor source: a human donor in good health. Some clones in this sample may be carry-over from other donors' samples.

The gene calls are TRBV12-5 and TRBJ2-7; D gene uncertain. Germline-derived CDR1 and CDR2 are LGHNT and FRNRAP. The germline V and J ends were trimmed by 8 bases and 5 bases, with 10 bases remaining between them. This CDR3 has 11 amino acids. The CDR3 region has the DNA TGTGCTAGTAGCGCCACCGACGAGCAGTACTTC. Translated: CASSATDEQYF.

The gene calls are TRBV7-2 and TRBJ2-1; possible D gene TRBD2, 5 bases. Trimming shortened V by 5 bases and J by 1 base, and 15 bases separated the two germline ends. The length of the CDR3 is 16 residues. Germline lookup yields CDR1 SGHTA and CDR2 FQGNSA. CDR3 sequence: CASSPSLSGSYNEQFF. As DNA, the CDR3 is TGTGCCAGCAGCCCTTCCCTGTCGGGGTCCTACAATGAGCAGTTCTTC.

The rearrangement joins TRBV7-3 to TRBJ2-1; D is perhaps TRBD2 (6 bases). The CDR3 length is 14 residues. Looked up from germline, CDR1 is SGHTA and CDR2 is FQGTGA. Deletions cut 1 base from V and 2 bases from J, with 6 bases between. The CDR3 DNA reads TGTGCCAGCAGCTTAAGCGGGGCCTACAATGAGCAGTTCTTC. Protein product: CASSLSGAYNEQFF.

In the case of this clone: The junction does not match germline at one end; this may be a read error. The CDR3 DNA is TGCAGCGTTGAATGGACAGGACAAGAGACCCAGCACTTC. Protein product: CSVEWTGQETQHF. The chain carries TRBV29-1 and TRBJ2-5; 7 bases agree with TRBD1. Germline V gives CDR1 SQVTM, CDR2 ANQGSEA. The CDR3 runs to 13 residues.

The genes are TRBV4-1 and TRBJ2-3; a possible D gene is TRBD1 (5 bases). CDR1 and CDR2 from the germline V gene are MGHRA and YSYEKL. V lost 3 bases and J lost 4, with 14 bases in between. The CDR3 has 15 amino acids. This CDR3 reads CASSQTDPGPDTQYF. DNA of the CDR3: TGCGCCAGCAGCCAGACGGACCCAGGGCCAGATACGCAGTATTTT.

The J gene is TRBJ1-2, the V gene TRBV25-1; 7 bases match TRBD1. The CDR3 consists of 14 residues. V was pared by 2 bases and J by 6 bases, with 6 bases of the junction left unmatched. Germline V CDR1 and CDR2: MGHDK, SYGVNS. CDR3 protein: CASSESGRGDGYTF. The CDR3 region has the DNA TGTGCCAGCAGTGAAAGCGGCAGGGGGGATGGCTACACCTTC.

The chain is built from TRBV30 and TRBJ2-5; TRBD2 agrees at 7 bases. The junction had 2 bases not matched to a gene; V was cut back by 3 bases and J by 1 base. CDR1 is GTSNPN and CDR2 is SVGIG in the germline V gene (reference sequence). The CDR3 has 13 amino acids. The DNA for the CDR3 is TGTGCCTGGAGGCGGGGGTCCCAAGAGACCCAGTACTTC. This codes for CAWRRGSQETQYF.

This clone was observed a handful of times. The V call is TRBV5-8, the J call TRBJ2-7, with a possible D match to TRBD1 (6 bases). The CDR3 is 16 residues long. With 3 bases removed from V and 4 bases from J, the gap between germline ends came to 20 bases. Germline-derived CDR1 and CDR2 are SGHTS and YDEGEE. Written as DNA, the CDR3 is TGTGCCAGCAGCTGGCCCCTAAACAGGGTCGGGTACGAGCAGTACTTC. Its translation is CASSWPLNRVGYEQYF.

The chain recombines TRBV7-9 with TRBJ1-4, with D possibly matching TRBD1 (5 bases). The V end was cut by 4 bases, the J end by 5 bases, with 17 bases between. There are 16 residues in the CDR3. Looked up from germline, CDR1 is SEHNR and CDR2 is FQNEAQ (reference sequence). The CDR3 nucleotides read TGTGCCAGCAGCTCCGGGCCTGGGGCCTTAAATGAAAAACTGTTTTTT. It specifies CASSSGPGALNEKLFF.

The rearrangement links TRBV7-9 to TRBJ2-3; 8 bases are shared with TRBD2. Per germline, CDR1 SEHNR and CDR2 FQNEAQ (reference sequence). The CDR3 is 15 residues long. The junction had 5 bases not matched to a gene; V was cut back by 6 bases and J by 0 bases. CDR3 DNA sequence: TGTGCCAGCAGTAGACTAGCGTACAGCACAGATACGCAGTATTTT. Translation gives CASSRLAYSTDTQYF.

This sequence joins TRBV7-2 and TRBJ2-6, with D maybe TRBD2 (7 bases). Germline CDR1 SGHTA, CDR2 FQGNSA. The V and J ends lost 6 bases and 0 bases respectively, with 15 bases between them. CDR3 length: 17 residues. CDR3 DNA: TGTGCCAGCAGACTAGAGGGGGGGTTCTCTGGGGCCAACGTCCTGACTTTC. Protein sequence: CASRLEGGFSGANVLTF.

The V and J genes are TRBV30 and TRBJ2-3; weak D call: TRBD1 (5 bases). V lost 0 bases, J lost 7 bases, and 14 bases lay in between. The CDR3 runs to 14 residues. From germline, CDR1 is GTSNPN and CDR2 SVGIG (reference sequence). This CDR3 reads CAWSVPWGRNTQYF. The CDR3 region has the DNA TGTGCCTGGAGTGTTCCTTGGGGCCGGAATACGCAGTATTTT. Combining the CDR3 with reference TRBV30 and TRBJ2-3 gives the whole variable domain SQTIHQWPATLVQPVGSPLSLECTVEGTSNPNLYWYRQAAGRGLQLLFYSVGIGQISSEVPQNLSASRPQDRQFILSSKKLLLSDSGFYLCAWSVPWGRNTQYFGPGTRLTVL.

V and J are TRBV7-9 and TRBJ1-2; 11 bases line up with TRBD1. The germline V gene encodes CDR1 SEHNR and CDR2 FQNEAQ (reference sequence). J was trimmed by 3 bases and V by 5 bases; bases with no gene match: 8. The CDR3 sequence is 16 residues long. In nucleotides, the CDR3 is TGTGCCAGCAGCCCGACCCGGGACAGGGGGTACTATGGCTACACCTTC. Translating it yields CASSPTRDRGYYGYTF.

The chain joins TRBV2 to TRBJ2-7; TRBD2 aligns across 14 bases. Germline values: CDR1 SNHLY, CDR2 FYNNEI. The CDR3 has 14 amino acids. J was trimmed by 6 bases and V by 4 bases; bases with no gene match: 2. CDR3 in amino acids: CASSGTSGRSEQYF. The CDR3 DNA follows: TGTGCCAGCAGTGGGACTAGCGGGAGGAGCGAGCAGTACTTC.

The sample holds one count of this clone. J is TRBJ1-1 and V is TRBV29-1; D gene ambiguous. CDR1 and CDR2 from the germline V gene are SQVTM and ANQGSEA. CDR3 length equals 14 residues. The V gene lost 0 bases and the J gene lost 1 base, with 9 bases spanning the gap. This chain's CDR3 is CSVEDLVRNTEAFF. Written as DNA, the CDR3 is TGCAGCGTTGAAGATCTAGTTAGGAACACTGAAGCTTTCTTT.

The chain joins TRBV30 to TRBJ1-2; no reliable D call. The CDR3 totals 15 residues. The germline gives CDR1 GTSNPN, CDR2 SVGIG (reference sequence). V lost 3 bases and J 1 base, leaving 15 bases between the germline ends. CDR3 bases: TGTGCCTGGAGCGTTGGGCGGAGGGATAACTATGGCTACACCTTC. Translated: CAWSVGRRDNYGYTF.

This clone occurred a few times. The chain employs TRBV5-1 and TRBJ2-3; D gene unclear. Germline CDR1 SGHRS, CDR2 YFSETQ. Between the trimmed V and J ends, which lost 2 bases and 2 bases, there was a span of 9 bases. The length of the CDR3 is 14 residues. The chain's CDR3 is CASSFSLSTDTQYF. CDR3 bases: TGCGCCAGCAGCTTCAGTCTTTCCACAGATACGCAGTATTTT.

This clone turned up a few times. The CDR3 region is CASSIKGDTEAFF. The CDR3 nucleotides read TGTGCCAGTAGTATAAAGGGGGACACTGAAGCTTTCTTT. The rearrangement joins TRBV19 to TRBJ1-1; TRBD1 is a possible D gene (6 bases). There are 13 residues in the CDR3. Trimming left V 2 bases short and J 3 bases short, with 7 bases between. Germline V gene data show CDR1 as LNHDA and CDR2 as SQIVND (reference sequence).

The CDR3 region has the DNA TGCGCCAGCAGAGGGACAGCTGGCGAGCAGTACTTC. Its protein is CASRGTAGEQYF. The V gene is TRBV5-1, the J gene TRBJ2-7; TRBD1 matches at 7 bases. Trimming at V came to 5 bases and at J to 6 bases, leaving 5 bases not matched to a gene. The CDR3 extends over 12 amino acids. Germline CDR1 reads SGHRS; CDR2 reads YFSETQ.

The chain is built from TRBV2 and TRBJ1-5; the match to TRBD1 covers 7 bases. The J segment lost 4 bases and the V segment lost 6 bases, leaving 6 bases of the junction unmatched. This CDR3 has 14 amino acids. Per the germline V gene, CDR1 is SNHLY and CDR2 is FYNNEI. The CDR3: CASRGQVGNQPQHF. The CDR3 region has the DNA TGTGCCAGCAGAGGACAGGTGGGGAATCAGCCCCAGCATTTT.

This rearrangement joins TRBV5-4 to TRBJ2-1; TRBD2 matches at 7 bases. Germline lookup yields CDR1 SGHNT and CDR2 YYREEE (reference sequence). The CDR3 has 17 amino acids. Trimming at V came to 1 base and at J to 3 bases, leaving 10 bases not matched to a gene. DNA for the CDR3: TGTGCCAGCAGCTTGTCTCTCGCAGCTAGCGGCTACAATGAGCAGTTCTTC. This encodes CASSLSLAASGYNEQFF.

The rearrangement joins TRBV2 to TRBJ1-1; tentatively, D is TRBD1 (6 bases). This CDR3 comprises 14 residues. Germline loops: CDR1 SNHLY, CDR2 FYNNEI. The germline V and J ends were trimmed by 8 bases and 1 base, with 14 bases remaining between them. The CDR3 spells CASRRGGTNTEAFF. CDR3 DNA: TGTGCCAGCCGGAGGGGGGGGACGAACACTGAAGCTTTCTTT.

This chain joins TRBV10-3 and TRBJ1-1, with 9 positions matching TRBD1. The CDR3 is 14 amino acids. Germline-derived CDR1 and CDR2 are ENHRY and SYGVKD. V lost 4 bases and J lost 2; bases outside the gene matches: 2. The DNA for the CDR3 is TGTGCCATCAGTGGACAGGGGGGAAACACTGAAGCTTTCTTT. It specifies CAISGQGGNTEAFF.

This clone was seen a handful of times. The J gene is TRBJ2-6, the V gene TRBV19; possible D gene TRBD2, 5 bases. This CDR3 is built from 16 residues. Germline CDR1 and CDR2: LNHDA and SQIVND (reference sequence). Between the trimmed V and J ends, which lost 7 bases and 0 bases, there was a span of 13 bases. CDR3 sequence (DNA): TGTGCCAGTATGGTTAATCGGGGCTCTGGGGCCAACGTCCTGACTTTC. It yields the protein CASMVNRGSGANVLTF.

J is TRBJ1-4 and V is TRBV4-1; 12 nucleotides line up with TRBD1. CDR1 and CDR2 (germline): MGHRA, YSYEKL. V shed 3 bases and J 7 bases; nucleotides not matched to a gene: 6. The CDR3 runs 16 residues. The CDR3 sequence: CASSHPGQGAFEKLFF. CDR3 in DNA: TGCGCCAGCAGCCATCCGGGACAGGGGGCTTTTGAAAAACTGTTTTTT.

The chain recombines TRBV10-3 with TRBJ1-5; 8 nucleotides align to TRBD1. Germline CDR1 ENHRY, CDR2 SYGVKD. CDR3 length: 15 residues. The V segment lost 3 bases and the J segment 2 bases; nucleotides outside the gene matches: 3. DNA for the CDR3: TGTGCCATCAGTGATCAGACAGGGGGCAATCAGCCCCAGCATTTT. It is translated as CAISDQTGGNQPQHF.

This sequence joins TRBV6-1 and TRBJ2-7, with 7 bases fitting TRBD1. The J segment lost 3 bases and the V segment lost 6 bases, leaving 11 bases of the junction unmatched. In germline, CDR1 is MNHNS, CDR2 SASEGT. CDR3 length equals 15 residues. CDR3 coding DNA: TGTGCCAGCAGAACCGGGACAGAAAGGATCTACGAGCAGTACTTC. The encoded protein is CASRTGTERIYEQYF.

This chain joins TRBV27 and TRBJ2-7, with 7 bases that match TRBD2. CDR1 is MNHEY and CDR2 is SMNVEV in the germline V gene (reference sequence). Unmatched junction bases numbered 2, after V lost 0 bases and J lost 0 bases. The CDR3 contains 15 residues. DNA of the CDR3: TGTGCCAGCAGTTTATCTCTAGCGGCCTCCTACGAGCAGTACTTC. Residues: CASSLSLAASYEQYF.

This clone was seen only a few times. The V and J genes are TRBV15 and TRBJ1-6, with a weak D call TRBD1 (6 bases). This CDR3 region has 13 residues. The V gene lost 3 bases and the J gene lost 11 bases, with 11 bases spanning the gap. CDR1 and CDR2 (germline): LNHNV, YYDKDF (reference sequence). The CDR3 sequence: CATSSGTGPPLHF. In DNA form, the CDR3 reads TGTGCCACCAGCAGTGGAACAGGGCCACCCCTCCACTTT.